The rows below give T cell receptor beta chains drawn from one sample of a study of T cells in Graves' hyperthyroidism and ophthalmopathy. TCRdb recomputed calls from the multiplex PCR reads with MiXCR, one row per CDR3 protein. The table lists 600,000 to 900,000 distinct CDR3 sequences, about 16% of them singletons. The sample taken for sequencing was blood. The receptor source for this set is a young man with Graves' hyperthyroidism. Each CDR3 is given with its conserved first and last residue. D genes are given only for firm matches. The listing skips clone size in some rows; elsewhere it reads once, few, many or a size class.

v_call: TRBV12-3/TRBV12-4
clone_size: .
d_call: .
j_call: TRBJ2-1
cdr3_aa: CASSRAGTPNNEQFF
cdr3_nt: TGTGCCAGCAGTCGAGCGGGCACCCCCAACAATGAGCAGTTCTTC

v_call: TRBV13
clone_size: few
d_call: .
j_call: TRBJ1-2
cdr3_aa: CASNRPGLPFYGYTF
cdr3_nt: TGTGCCAGCAACCGACCGGGACTGCCATTCTATGGCTACACCTTC

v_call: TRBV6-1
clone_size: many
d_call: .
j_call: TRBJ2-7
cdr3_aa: CASTVSGLSYEQYF
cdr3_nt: TGTGCCAGCACCGTTTCAGGATTATCCTACGAGCAGTACTTC

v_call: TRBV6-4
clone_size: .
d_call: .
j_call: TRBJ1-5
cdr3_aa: CASSDSRTARWPQHF
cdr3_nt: TGTGCCAGCAGTGACTCTAGGACAGCGCGTTGGCCCCAGCATTTT

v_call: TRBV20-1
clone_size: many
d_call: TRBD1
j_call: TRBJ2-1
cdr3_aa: CSAADRPSSYNEQFF
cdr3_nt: TGCAGTGCTGCGGACAGGCCGAGCTCCTACAATGAGCAGTTCTTC

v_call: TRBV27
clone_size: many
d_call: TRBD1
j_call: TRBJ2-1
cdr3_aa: CASSSRDRYNEQFF
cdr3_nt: TGTGCCAGCAGTTCCCGGGACAGATACAATGAGCAGTTCTTC

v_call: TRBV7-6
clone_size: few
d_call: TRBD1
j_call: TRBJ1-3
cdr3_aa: CASSDRGNSGNTIYF
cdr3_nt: TGTGCCAGCAGCGACAGGGGAAACTCTGGAAACACCATATATTTT

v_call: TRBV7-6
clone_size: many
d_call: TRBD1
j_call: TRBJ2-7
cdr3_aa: CASSLKAGTGGEQYF
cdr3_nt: TGTGCCAGCAGCTTAAAAGCCGGGACAGGGGGCGAGCAGTACTTC

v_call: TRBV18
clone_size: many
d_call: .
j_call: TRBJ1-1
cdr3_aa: CASSPPSRAEAFF
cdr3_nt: TGTGCCAGCTCACCCCCGAGCCGGGCTGAAGCTTTCTTT

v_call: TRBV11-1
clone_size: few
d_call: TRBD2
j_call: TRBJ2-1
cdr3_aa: CASSYGTSALAGEQFF
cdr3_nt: TGTGCCAGCAGCTATGGAACTAGCGCCCTTGCAGGTGAGCAGTTCTTC

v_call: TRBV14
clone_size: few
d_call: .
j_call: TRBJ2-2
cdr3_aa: CASSIRTENTGELFF
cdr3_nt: TGTGCCAGCAGCATCCGGACGGAAAACACCGGGGAGCTGTTTTTT

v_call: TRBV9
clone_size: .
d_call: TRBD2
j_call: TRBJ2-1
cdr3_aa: CASSALAGGYTNEQFF
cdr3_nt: TGTGCCAGCAGCGCACTAGCGGGAGGTTATACGAATGAGCAGTTCTTC

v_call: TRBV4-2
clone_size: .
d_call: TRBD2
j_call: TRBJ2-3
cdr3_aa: CASSQRSSGGDTQYF
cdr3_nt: TGTGCCAGCAGCCAGCGGTCTAGCGGAGGAGATACGCAGTATTTT

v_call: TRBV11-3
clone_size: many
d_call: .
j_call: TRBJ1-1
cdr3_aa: CASSFPPQASGEAFF
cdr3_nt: TGTGCCAGCAGCTTTCCCCCCCAGGCATCAGGTGAAGCTTTCTTT

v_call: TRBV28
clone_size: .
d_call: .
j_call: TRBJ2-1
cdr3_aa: CASSGTDLMTANEQFF
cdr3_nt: TGTGCCAGCAGTGGGACTGATTTAATGACGGCGAATGAGCAGTTCTTC

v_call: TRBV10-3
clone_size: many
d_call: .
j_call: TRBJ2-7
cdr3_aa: CAISGTQHNEQYF
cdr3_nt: TGTGCCATCAGCGGGACACAACACAACGAGCAGTACTTC

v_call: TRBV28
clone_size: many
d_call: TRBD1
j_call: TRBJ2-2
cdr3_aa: CASGTGGVELFF
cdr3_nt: TGTGCCAGCGGGACAGGGGGCGTGGAGCTGTTTTTT

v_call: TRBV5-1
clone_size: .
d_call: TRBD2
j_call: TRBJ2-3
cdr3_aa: CASSMTSGPTDTQYF
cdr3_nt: TGCGCCAGCAGCATGACTAGCGGACCCACAGATACGCAGTATTTT

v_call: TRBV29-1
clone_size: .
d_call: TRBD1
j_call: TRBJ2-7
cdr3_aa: CSVSTGGSEQYF
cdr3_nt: TGCAGCGTTTCCACAGGGGGCAGCGAGCAGTACTTC

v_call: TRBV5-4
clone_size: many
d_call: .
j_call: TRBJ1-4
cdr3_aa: CASSLGLINEKLFF
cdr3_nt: TGTGCCAGCAGCCTGGGACTGATTAATGAAAAACTGTTTTTT

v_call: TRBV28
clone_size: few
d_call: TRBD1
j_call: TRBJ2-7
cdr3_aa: CASHRTGGNYEQYF
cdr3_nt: TGTGCCAGCCATAGGACAGGGGGCAATTACGAGCAGTACTTC

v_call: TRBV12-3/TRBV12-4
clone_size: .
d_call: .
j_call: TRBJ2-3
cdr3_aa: CASSLSGYRGTDTQYF
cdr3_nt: TGTGCCAGCAGTTTATCGGGCTATCGTGGAACAGATACGCAGTATTTT

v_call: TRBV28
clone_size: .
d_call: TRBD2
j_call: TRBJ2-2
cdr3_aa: CASSNTSGGNTGELFF
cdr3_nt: TGTGCCAGCAGTAACACTAGCGGGGGTAACACCGGGGAGCTGTTTTTT

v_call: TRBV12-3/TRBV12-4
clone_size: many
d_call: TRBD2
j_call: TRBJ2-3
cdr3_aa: CASRPGLAGSTDTQYF
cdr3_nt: TGTGCCAGCAGACCCGGACTAGCGGGTAGCACAGATACGCAGTATTTT

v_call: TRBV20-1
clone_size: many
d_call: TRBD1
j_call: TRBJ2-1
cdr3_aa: CSASPLGTGDNEQFF
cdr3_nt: TGCAGTGCTAGTCCCCTTGGGACAGGGGACAATGAGCAGTTCTTC

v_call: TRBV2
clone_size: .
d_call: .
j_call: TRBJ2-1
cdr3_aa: CASRARTLQEQFF
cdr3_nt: TGTGCCAGCAGGGCTAGGACACTCCAGGAGCAGTTCTTC

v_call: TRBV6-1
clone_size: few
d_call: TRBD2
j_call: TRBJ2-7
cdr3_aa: CASSGAGDWEEQYF
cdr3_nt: TGTGCCAGCAGCGGTGCGGGAGATTGGGAGGAGCAGTACTTC

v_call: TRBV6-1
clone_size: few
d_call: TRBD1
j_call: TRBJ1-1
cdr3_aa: CASSESRGRRRTEAFF
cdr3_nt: TGTGCCAGCAGTGAAAGCAGGGGGCGGAGAAGGACTGAAGCTTTCTTT

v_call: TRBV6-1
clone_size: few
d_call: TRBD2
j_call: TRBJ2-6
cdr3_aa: CASRGLAGVNGGSGANVLTF
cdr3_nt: TGTGCCAGCAGGGGACTAGCGGGAGTCAACGGGGGTTCTGGGGCCAACGTCCTGACTTTC

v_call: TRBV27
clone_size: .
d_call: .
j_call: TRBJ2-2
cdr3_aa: CASSWAGTGELFF
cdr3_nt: TGTGCCAGCAGTTGGGCGGGGACCGGGGAGCTGTTTTTT

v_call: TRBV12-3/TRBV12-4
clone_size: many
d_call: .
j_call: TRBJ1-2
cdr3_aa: CASSRQLPYGYTF
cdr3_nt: TGTGCCAGCAGCCGACAGCTCCCCTATGGCTACACCTTC

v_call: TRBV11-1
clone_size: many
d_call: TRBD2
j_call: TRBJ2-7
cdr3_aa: CASSSPGREFHEQYF
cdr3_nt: TGTGCCAGCAGCTCGCCTGGGCGGGAGTTCCACGAGCAGTACTTC

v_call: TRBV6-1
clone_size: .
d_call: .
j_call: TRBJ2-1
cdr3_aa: CASRVRQISSYNEQFF
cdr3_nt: TGTGCCAGCAGAGTTAGACAGATCAGCTCCTACAATGAGCAGTTCTTC

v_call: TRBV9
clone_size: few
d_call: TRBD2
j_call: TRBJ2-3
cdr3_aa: CASSVELAGVTDTQYF
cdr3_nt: TGTGCCAGCAGCGTAGAACTAGCGGGAGTGACAGATACGCAGTATTTT

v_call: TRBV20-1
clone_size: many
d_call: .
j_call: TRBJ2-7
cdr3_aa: CSARGLTGNYEQYF
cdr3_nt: TGCAGTGCTAGAGGTCTTACAGGTAACTACGAGCAGTACTTC

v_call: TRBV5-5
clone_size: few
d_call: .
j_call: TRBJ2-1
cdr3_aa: CASSLQTIRGNEQFF
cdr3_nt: TGTGCCAGCAGCTTGCAGACTATCAGGGGCAATGAGCAGTTCTTC

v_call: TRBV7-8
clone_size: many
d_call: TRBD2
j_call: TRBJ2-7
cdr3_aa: CATRLAGLSYEQYF
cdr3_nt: TGTGCCACCAGACTAGCGGGACTCTCCTACGAGCAGTACTTC

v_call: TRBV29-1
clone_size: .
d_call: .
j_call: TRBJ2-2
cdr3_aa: CSVAQITGELFF
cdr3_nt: TGCAGCGTGGCGCAGATCACCGGGGAGCTGTTTTTT

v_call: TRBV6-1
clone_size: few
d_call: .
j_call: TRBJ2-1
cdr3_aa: CASRPRRQGGNEQFF
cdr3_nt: TGTGCCAGCAGACCCCGGAGGCAGGGGGGCAATGAGCAGTTCTTC

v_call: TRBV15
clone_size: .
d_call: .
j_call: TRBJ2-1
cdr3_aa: CATSRGQGNEQFF
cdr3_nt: TGTGCCACCAGCAGAGGGCAGGGCAATGAGCAGTTCTTC

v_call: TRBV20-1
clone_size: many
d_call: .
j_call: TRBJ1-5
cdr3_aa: CSAPGGGDGNQPQHF
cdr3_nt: TGCAGTGCCCCCGGGGGAGGGGACGGCAATCAGCCCCAGCATTTT

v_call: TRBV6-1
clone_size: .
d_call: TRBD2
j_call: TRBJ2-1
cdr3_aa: CASSGGGRVAGRYEQFF
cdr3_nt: TGTGCCAGCAGTGGGGGGGGCAGGGTAGCGGGACGCTATGAGCAGTTCTTC

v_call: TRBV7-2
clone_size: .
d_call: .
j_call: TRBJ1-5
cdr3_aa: CASSPTGQSQHF
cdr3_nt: TGTGCCAGCAGCCCTACTGGGCAATCCCAGCATTTT

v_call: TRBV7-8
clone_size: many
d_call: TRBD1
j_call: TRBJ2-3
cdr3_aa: CASSLGQGDTQYF
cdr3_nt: TGTGCCAGCAGCTTAGGACAGGGCGATACGCAGTATTTT

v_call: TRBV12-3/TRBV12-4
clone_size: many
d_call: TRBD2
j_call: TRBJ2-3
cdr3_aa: CASSSDLAGHTDTQYF
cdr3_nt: TGTGCCAGCAGTAGTGACCTAGCGGGCCACACAGATACGCAGTATTTT

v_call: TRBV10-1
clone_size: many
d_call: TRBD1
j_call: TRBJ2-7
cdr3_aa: CASSRDRGLEQYF
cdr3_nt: TGCGCCAGCAGCCGGGACAGGGGGCTGGAGCAGTACTTC

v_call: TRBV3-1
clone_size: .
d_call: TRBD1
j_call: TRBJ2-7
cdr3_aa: CASSHVPGQGSHEQYF
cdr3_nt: TGTGCCAGCAGCCATGTTCCGGGACAGGGGTCCCACGAGCAGTACTTC